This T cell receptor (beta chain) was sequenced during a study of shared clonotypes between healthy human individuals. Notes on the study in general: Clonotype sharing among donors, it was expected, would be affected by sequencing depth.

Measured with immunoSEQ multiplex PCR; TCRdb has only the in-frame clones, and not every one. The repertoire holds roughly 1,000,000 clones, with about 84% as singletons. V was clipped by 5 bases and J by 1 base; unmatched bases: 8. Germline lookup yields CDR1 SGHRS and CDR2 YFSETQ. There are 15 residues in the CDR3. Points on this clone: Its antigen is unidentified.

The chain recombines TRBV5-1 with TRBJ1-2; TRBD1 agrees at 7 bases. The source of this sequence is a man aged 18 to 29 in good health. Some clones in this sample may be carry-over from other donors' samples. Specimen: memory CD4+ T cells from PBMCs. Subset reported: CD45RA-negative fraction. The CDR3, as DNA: TGCGCCAGCAGAGCTGTGGGACAGATTAACTATGGCTACACCTTC. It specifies CASRAVGQINYGYTF. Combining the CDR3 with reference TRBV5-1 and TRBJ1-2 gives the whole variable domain KAGVTQTPRYLIKTRGQQVTLSCSPISGHRSVSWYQQTPGQGLQFLFEYFSETQRNKGNFPGRFSGRQFSNSRSEMNVSTLELGDSALYLCASRAVGQINYGYTFGSGTRLTVV.